This T cell receptor beta chain was sequenced for a study of shared clonotypes between healthy human individuals. The overall study: Per donor, CD8 memory used one plate, CD8 naive used two, CD4 memory used three and CD4 naive used three.

Donors comprised only Caucasian adults living in Nashville, Tennessee. Trimming pared 4 bases from V and 2 bases from J, leaving 12 bases between. The germline V gene has CDR1 SGHRS and CDR2 YFSETQ. The CDR3 has 14 amino acids. Study results and caveats: Represented diversity, genetic and exposure-history alike, was limited by few donors.

In regard to this clone: The antigen is undetermined. Other DNA sequences in the sample encode the same CDR3.

Some 30,000 T cell genomes, or 200 to 250 ng DNA, went into the sorted-subset replicate PCRs. Profiling relied on immunoSEQ multiplex PCR, and the TCRdb table lists in-frame clones only, not all of them. The sample gives about 700,000 clones, about 74% of which show up once; over 1.5% is in the top ten. Sample: memory CD4+ T cells sorted from blood. Specified subset: CD45RA-negative fraction. This sequence was found in a woman aged 25 to 39 in good health. The chain uses TRBV5-1 and TRBJ1-1; possible D gene TRBD1, 6 bases. The CDR3 here is CASSQQGVNTEAFF. CDR3 DNA: TGCGCCAGCAGCCAACAGGGTGTAAACACTGAAGCTTTCTTT.